This TCR beta chain was recovered during a study of shared clonotypes between healthy human individuals. Study results and limitations: Across a few donors, naive CD4 shared 4.5% to 6%, naive CD8 more than 3%, memory CD4 more than 2%, memory CD8 0.4%. Specimens sampled were limited to blood, with tissue repertoires likely differing.

Every subset's genomic DNA went evenly onto several immunoSEQ plates. An approximately 200 ng quantity of DNA, 29,000 or so T cell genomes, went into the sorted-subset replicate PCRs. Libraries were prepared by immunoSEQ multiplex PCR; TCRdb keeps only in-frame clonotypes and omits some of them. The sample holds about 2 million clones, about 95% seen once. Terminally differentiated effector memory CD45RA+ cells were excluded by CCR7 positive selection of CD45RO-negative cells. Worth noting for this clone: Its specificity is unknown.

V was clipped by 1 base and J by 4 bases, with 13 bases between them. The CDR3 has 16 residues. CDR1 and CDR2 (germline): MNHNS, SASEGT. The rearrangement uses TRBV6-1 and TRBJ2-2; D remains unclear. This receptor was obtained from a man between 18 and 35 years old in good health. The sample consisted of naive CD8+ T cells sorted from blood. This CDR3 is CASSEGLFVGTGELFF. The CDR3, as DNA: TGTGCCAGCAGTGAAGGGTTGTTTGTGGGCACCGGGGAGCTGTTTTTT.